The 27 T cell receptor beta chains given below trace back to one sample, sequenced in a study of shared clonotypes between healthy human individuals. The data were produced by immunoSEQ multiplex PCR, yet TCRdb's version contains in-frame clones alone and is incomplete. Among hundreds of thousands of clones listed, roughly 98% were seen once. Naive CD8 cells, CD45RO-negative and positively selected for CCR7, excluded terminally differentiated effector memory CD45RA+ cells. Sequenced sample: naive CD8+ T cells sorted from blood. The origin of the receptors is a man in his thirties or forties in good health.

CDR3 sequence reads: CASSQDLSGGQVEQYF. The DNA of the CDR3 is TGCGCCAGCAGCCAAGATCTGTCGGGAGGTCAGGTCGAGCAGTACTTC. The V and J genes are TRBV4-1 and TRBJ2-7; 7 bases align to TRBD2. Germline V gene data show CDR1 as MGHRA and CDR2 as YSYEKL. This CDR3 comprises 16 residues. The V and J ends lost 0 bases and 6 bases, in that order; junction bases with no gene match: 11.

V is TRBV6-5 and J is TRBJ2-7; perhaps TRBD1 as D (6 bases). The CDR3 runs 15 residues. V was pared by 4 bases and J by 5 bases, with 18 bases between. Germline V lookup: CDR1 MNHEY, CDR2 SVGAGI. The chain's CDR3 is CASSLGGGLHNEQYF. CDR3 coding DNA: TGTGCCAGCAGTTTGGGTGGGGGCCTTCACAACGAGCAGTACTTC.

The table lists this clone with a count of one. As DNA, the CDR3 is TGCGCCAGCAGCGCTGGGACAGGGGAGACCGGGGAGCTGTTTTTT. Protein sequence: CASSAGTGETGELFF. This rearrangement joins TRBV5-1 to TRBJ2-2; TRBD1 matches 10 bases. Germline lookup yields CDR1 SGHRS and CDR2 YFSETQ. Germline trimming cut 4 bases from V and 5 bases from J; bases unmatched to any gene: 5. CDR3 length: 15 residues.

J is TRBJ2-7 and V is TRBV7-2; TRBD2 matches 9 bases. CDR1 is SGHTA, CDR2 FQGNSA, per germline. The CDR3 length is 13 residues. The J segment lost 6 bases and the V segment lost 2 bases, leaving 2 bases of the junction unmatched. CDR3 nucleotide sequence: TGTGCCAGCAGCTTATTAGCGGGAGCCGAGCAGTACTTC. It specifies CASSLLAGAEQYF.

The CDR3 DNA sequence: TGCGCCAGCAGCTCGGGGGATTCGGCCAAAAACATTCAGTACTTC. The encoded protein is CASSSGDSAKNIQYF. V is TRBV5-1 and J is TRBJ2-4; TRBD2 is a possible D gene (6 bases). From germline, CDR1 is SGHRS and CDR2 YFSETQ. Trimming stripped 3 bases from V and 1 base from J, with 11 bases between. This CDR3 contains 15 residues.

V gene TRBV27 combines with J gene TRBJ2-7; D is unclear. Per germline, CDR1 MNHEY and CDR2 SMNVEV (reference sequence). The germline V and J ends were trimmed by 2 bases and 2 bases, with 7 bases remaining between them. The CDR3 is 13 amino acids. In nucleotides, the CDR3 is TGTGCCAGCAGTTTAAAAGAACCCTACGAGCAGTACTTC. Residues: CASSLKEPYEQYF.

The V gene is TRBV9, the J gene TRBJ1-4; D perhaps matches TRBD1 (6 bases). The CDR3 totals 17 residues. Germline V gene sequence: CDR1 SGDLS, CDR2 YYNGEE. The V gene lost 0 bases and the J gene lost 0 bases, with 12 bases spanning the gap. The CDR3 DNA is TGTGCCAGCAGCGTAGATTTCAGGGGTGCAACTAATGAAAAACTGTTTTTT. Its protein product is CASSVDFRGATNEKLFF.

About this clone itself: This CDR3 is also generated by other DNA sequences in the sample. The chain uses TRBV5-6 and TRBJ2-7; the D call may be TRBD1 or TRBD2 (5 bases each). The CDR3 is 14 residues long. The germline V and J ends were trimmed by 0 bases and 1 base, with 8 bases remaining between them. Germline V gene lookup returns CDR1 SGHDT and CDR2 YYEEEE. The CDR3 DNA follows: TGTGCCAGCAGCTTGGGGGGGAATTCCTACGAGCAGTACTTC. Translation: CASSLGGNSYEQYF. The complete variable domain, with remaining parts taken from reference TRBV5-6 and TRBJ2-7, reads DAGVTQSPTHLIKTRGQQVTLRCSPKSGHDTVSWYQQALGQGPQFIFQYYEEEERQRGNFPDRFSGHQFPNYSSELNVNALLLGDSALYLCASSLGGNSYEQYFGPGTRLTVT.

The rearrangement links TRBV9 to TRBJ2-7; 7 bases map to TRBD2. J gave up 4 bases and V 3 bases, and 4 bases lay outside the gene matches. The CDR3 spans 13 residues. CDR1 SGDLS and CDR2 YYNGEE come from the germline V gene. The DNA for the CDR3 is TGTGCCAGCAGCGGGGCTAGCGGATACGAGCAGTACTTC. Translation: CASSGASGYEQYF.

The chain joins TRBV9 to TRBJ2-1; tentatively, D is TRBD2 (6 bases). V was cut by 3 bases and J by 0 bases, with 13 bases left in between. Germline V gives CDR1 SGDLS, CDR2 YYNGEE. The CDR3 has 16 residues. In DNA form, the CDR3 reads TGTGCCAGCAGCGGGACCTACGGGGGCTCCTACAATGAGCAGTTCTTC. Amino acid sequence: CASSGTYGGSYNEQFF.

This CDR3 reads CASSLVRGASYEQYF. Here the CDR3 DNA reads TGTGCCAGCAGCTTAGTCCGCGGGGCCTCCTACGAGCAGTACTTC. The chain joins TRBV7-9 to TRBJ2-7, with D perhaps matching TRBD2 (6 bases). The CDR3 totals 15 residues. Trimming removed 1 base at V and 0 bases at J, with 10 bases between. Germline V gene lookup returns CDR1 SEHNR and CDR2 FQNEAQ (reference sequence).

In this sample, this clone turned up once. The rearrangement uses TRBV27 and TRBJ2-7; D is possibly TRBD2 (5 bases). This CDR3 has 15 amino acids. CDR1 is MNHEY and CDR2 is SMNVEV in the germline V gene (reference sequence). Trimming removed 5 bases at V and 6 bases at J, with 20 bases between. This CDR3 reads CASSPRGGMYREQYF. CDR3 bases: TGTGCCAGCAGTCCCCGCGGAGGTATGTATCGCGAGCAGTACTTC.

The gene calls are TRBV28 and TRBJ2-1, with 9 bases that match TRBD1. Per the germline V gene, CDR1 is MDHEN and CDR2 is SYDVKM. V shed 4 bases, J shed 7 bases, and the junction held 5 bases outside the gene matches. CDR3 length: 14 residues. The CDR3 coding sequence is TGTGCCAGCAGTTCCGGGACAGGGATAAATGAGCAGTTCTTC. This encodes CASSSGTGINEQFF.

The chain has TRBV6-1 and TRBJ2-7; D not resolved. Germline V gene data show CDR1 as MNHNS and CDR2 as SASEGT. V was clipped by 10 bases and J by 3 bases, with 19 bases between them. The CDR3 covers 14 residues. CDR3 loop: CAILNRAEHYEQYF. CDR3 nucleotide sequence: TGTGCCATCCTTAATCGGGCGGAGCACTACGAGCAGTACTTC.

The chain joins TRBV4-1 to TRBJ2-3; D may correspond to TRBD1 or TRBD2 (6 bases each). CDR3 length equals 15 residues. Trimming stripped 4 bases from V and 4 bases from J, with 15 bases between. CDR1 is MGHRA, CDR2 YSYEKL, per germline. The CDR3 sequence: CASSRGTTVPDTQYF. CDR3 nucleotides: TGCGCCAGCAGCCGCGGGACAACAGTCCCAGATACGCAGTATTTT.

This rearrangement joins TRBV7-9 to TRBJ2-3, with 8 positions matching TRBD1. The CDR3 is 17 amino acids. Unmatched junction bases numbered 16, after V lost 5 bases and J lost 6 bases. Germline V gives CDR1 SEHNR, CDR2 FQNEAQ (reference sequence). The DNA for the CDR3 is TGTGCCAGCAGCGCCGAGACAGGGGAAGGGGGCCGGGATACGCAGTATTTT. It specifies CASSAETGEGGRDTQYF.

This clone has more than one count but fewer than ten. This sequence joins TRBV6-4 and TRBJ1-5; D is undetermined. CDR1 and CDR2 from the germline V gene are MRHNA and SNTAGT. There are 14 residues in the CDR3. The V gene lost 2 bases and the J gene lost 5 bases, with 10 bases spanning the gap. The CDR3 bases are TGTGCCAGCAGTGACACACGAACCTATCAGCCCCAGCATTTT. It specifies CASSDTRTYQPQHF.

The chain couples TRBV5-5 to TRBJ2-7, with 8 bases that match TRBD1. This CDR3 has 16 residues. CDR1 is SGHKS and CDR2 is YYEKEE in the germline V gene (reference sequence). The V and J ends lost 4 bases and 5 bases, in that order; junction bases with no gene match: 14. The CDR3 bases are TGTGCCAGCAGCCCCGAATGGACAGGGAGGAATCACGAGCAGTACTTC. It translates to CASSPEWTGRNHEQYF.

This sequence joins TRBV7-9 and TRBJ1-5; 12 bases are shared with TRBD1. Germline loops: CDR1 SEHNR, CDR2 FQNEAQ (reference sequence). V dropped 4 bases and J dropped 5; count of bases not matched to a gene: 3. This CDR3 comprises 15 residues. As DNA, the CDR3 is TGTGCCAGCAGCTCGGGGACAGGGGGCGATCAGCCCCAGCATTTT. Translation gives CASSSGTGGDQPQHF.

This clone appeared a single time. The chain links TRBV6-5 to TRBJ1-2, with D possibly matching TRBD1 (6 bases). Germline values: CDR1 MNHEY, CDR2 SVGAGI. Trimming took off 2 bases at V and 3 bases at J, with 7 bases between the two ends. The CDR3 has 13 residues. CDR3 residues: CASSYPGDYGYTF. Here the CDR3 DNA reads TGTGCCAGCAGTTACCCAGGGGACTATGGCTACACCTTC.

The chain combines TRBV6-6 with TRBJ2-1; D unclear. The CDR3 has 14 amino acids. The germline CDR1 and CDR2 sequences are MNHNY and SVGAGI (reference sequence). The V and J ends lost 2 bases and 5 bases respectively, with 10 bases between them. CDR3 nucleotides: TGTGCCAGCAGTTACCAAGTTGAGCACAATGAGCAGTTCTTC. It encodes CASSYQVEHNEQFF.

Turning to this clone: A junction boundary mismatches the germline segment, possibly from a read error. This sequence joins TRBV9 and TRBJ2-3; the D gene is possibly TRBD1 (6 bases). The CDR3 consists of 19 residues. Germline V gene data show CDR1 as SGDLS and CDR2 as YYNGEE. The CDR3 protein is CASSVTTPTPQGQHRYAVF. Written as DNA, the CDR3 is TGTGCCAGCAGCGTCACCACCCCGACACCTCAGGGGCAGCACAGATACGCAGTATTT. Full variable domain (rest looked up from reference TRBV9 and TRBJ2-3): DSGVTQTPKHLITATGQRVTLRCSPRSGDLSVYWYQQSLDQGLQFLIQYYNGEERAKGNILERFSAQQFPDLHSELNLSSLELGDSALYFCASSVTTPTPQGQHRYAVFGPGTRLTVL.

The CDR3 sequence is CASSFPGGLPEAFF. The CDR3, as DNA: TGTGCCAGCAGCTTCCCGGGAGGATTGCCTGAAGCTTTCTTT. The chain links TRBV11-2 to TRBJ1-1; no reliable D call. Germline assignment: CDR1 SGHAT and CDR2 FQNNGV. V lost 3 bases and J 6 bases, leaving 14 bases between the germline ends. This CDR3 contains 14 residues.

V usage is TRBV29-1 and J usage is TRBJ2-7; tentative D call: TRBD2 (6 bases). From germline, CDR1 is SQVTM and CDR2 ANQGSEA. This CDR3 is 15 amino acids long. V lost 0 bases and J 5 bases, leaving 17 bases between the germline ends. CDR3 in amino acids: CSVEDGAGGVHEQYF. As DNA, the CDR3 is TGCAGCGTTGAAGATGGAGCTGGCGGGGTCCACGAGCAGTACTTC.

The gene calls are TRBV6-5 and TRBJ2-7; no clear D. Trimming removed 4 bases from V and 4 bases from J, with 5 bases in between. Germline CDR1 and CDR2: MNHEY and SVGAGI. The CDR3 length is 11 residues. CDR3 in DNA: TGTGCCAGCAGTTCCACTTACGAGCAGTACTTC. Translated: CASSSTYEQYF.

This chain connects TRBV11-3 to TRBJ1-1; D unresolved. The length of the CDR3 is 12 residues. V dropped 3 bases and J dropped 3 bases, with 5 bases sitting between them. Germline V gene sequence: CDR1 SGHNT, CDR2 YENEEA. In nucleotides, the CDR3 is TGTGCCAGCAGCTTGGACCACACTGAAGCTTTCTTT. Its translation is CASSLDHTEAFF.

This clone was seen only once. This CDR3 is CASRPTEGKNEKLFF. The CDR3 bases are TGTGCCAGCAGACCCACGGAGGGAAAAAATGAAAAACTGTTTTTT. This chain links TRBV28 with TRBJ1-4; D call uncertain. Germline V CDR1 and CDR2: MDHEN, SYDVKM. V lost 6 bases and J 5 bases, leaving 16 bases between the germline ends. The CDR3 has 15 amino acids.